A selection of T cell receptor beta chains follows, all from one sample in a study of naive and memory T cell subsets. TCRdb re-derived calls from the UMI-ligation and nested PCR reads in MiXCR, one entry per CDR3 protein. In the table there are 85,000 to 130,000 distinct CDR3 sequences, more than 12% of which are singletons. Specimen: naive CD8+ T cells from blood. The receptors shown here come from a human donor in good health. The CDR3 runs from the conserved cysteine through the conserved F or W. Each record gives: V gene, D gene, J gene, clone size, CDR3 DNA, CDR3 protein. A D gene is named only where the DNA matches it firmly. Clone size is given for some rows only: seen once, a few or many times, or a class if the clone is expanded.

v_call: TRBV6-5
d_call: -
j_call: TRBJ2-1
clone_size: many
cdr3_nt: TGTGCCAGCAGTTACTCGCTAGGCTATGAGCAGTTCTTC
cdr3_aa: CASSYSLGYEQFF

v_call: TRBV3-1
d_call: -
j_call: TRBJ1-1
clone_size: many
cdr3_nt: TGTGCCAGCAGCCTAGCTGACGCTGAAGCTTTCTTT
cdr3_aa: CASSLADAEAFF

v_call: TRBV7-9
d_call: TRBD1
j_call: TRBJ2-5
clone_size: many
cdr3_nt: TGTGCCAGCAGCAATAGGCGTGGGGACAGGGAAGAGACCCAGTACTTC
cdr3_aa: CASSNRRGDREETQYF

v_call: TRBV4-3
d_call: TRBD1
j_call: TRBJ2-5
clone_size: -
cdr3_nt: TGCGCCAGCAGGCAAAACACAGGGGGGATAGAGACCCAGTACTTC
cdr3_aa: CASRQNTGGIETQYF

v_call: TRBV20-1
d_call: -
j_call: TRBJ2-1
clone_size: -
cdr3_nt: TGCAGTGCTAGAGCGTGGGCGATAGCCTACAATGAGCAGTTCTTC
cdr3_aa: CSARAWAIAYNEQFF

v_call: TRBV4-2
d_call: TRBD2
j_call: TRBJ2-5
clone_size: -
cdr3_nt: TGTGCCAGCAGCCAAGATCCGGGAGGGTACCAAGAGACCCAGTACTTC
cdr3_aa: CASSQDPGGYQETQYF

v_call: TRBV29-1
d_call: TRBD1
j_call: TRBJ2-7
clone_size: -
cdr3_nt: TGCAGCGTTGAACATCGGGACAGGGGACTACGGGAGCAGTACTTC
cdr3_aa: CSVEHRDRGLREQYF

v_call: TRBV6-2/TRBV6-3
d_call: -
j_call: TRBJ2-1
clone_size: many
cdr3_nt: TGTGCCAGCAGTTACTATACGGGGGCCCCACAATTCGGTGAGCAGTTCTTC
cdr3_aa: CASSYYTGAPQFGEQFF

v_call: TRBV18
d_call: -
j_call: TRBJ2-7
clone_size: many
cdr3_nt: TGTGCCAGCTCACCTCCAGCTTACGAGCAGTACTTC
cdr3_aa: CASSPPAYEQYF

v_call: TRBV11-2
d_call: -
j_call: TRBJ2-2
clone_size: few
cdr3_nt: TGTGCCAGCAGCTTAGAAGGGCCGCTGTTTTTT
cdr3_aa: CASSLEGPLFF

v_call: TRBV4-3
d_call: -
j_call: TRBJ1-1
clone_size: few
cdr3_nt: TGCGCCAGCAGCCAAGAGCCACAGGTTATGAACACTGAAGCTTTCTTT
cdr3_aa: CASSQEPQVMNTEAFF

v_call: TRBV4-2
d_call: -
j_call: TRBJ2-5
clone_size: -
cdr3_nt: TGTGCCAGCAGCCAAGTTGGGTTGCTGCGGTACTTC
cdr3_aa: CASSQVGLLRYF

v_call: TRBV2
d_call: TRBD2
j_call: TRBJ2-7
clone_size: -
cdr3_nt: TGTGCCAGCACTGCGGGGGGCAGCTCCTACGAGCAGTACTTC
cdr3_aa: CASTAGGSSYEQYF

v_call: TRBV10-3
d_call: -
j_call: TRBJ2-3
clone_size: many
cdr3_nt: TGTGCCATCAGTGACATGCTCACAGATACGCAGTATTTT
cdr3_aa: CAISDMLTDTQYF

v_call: TRBV28
d_call: -
j_call: TRBJ2-3
clone_size: -
cdr3_nt: TGTGCCAGCAGTTCCCATAACGGGGGCCGCACAGATACGCAGTATTTT
cdr3_aa: CASSSHNGGRTDTQYF

v_call: TRBV10-2
d_call: -
j_call: TRBJ2-2
clone_size: few
cdr3_nt: TGCGCCAGCAGAGGGACCACACATGGGGAGCTGTTTTTT
cdr3_aa: CASRGTTHGELFF

v_call: TRBV20-1
d_call: -
j_call: TRBJ2-4
clone_size: many
cdr3_nt: TGCAGTGCCGCCCGGGGAGGATACATTCAGTACTTC
cdr3_aa: CSAARGGYIQYF

v_call: TRBV15
d_call: -
j_call: TRBJ2-1
clone_size: many
cdr3_nt: TGTGCCACCAGCAGAGGAGGGGTTTGGGCGGGTGATGAGCAGTTCTTC
cdr3_aa: CATSRGGVWAGDEQFF

v_call: TRBV28
d_call: TRBD1
j_call: TRBJ2-5
clone_size: many
cdr3_nt: TGTGCCAGCAGTTTAGTTCCGGGACAGGACGAAGAGACCCAGTACTTC
cdr3_aa: CASSLVPGQDEETQYF

v_call: TRBV5-5
d_call: -
j_call: TRBJ2-4
clone_size: few
cdr3_nt: TGTGCCAGCAGCTCAACCTTACTAAACATTCAGTACTTC
cdr3_aa: CASSSTLLNIQYF

v_call: TRBV9
d_call: -
j_call: TRBJ2-3
clone_size: few
cdr3_nt: TGTGCCAGCAGCGCACCGGGAGCGAGTAGCACAGATACGCAGTATTTT
cdr3_aa: CASSAPGASSTDTQYF

v_call: TRBV5-1
d_call: -
j_call: TRBJ2-1
clone_size: -
cdr3_nt: TGCGCCAGCAGAGGGGATAATGAGCAGTTCTTC
cdr3_aa: CASRGDNEQFF

v_call: TRBV18
d_call: -
j_call: TRBJ2-1
clone_size: -
cdr3_nt: TGTGCCAGCTCACCAGCCGGCCCGGGGAATGAGCAGTTCTTC
cdr3_aa: CASSPAGPGNEQFF

v_call: TRBV12-3/TRBV12-4
d_call: TRBD1
j_call: TRBJ2-2
clone_size: -
cdr3_nt: TGTGCCAGCAGTTCAACAGGGGGCGGAACCGGGGAGCTGTTTTTT
cdr3_aa: CASSSTGGGTGELFF

v_call: TRBV5-4
d_call: -
j_call: TRBJ1-1
clone_size: -
cdr3_nt: TGTGCCAGCAGCGACGAGGGGGGGGCGCTGGTTTGGACTGAAGCTTTCTTT
cdr3_aa: CASSDEGGALVWTEAFF

v_call: TRBV12-5
d_call: TRBD2
j_call: TRBJ2-7
clone_size: few
cdr3_nt: TGTGCTAGTGGTTTGCCCCTCGGCGCCTCTAGCGGGATAATCGGGCAGTACTTC
cdr3_aa: CASGLPLGASSGIIGQYF

v_call: TRBV18
d_call: TRBD1
j_call: TRBJ1-5
clone_size: few
cdr3_nt: TGTGCCAGCTCACCACTGGGACAGCGGAATCAGCCCCAGCATTTT
cdr3_aa: CASSPLGQRNQPQHF

v_call: TRBV15
d_call: -
j_call: TRBJ2-7
clone_size: -
cdr3_nt: TGTGCCACCAGCAGAGATCACGGCAGGCTCCACGAGCAGTACTTC
cdr3_aa: CATSRDHGRLHEQYF

v_call: TRBV6-5
d_call: TRBD1
j_call: TRBJ1-1
clone_size: -
cdr3_nt: TGTGCCAGCAGTTACTCTCCGGGACAGGGGTACACTGAAGCTTTCTTT
cdr3_aa: CASSYSPGQGYTEAFF

v_call: TRBV4-3
d_call: TRBD1
j_call: TRBJ1-4
clone_size: -
cdr3_nt: TGCGCCAGCAGCCATGAGGGACAGGGTGGTGAAAAACTGTTTTTT
cdr3_aa: CASSHEGQGGEKLFF

v_call: TRBV9
d_call: -
j_call: TRBJ2-7
clone_size: few
cdr3_nt: TGTGCCAGCAGCGTGAATTTGGGGACCTACGAGCAGTACTTC
cdr3_aa: CASSVNLGTYEQYF

v_call: TRBV20-1
d_call: -
j_call: TRBJ2-7
clone_size: many
cdr3_nt: TGCAGTGCTAGCAGGGGCACACCCTACGAGCAGTACTTC
cdr3_aa: CSASRGTPYEQYF

v_call: TRBV4-3
d_call: -
j_call: TRBJ2-7
clone_size: -
cdr3_nt: TGCGCCAGCAGCCAAGACCCTACAAACTCCTACGAGCAGTACTTC
cdr3_aa: CASSQDPTNSYEQYF